Listed below are T cell receptor beta chains from one sample, sequenced in a study of PD-L1 blockade in urothelial cancer. TCRdb's copy holds only in-frame clones and misses some; the assay was immunoSEQ multiplex PCR. Of 55,000 to 85,000 clones listed, less than 90% are singletons. The sequenced sample was PBMCs, obtained around atezolizumab (anti-PD-L1) treatment. These TCRs come from a woman between 65 and 79 years old with urothelial cancer. Each CDR3 is given with its conserved first and last residue. A D gene is named only where the DNA matches it firmly. Only part of the rows carry a size: once, few, many, or a class if the clone is expanded.

J gene,V gene,D gene,clone size,CDR3 protein,CDR3 DNA
TRBJ2-7,TRBV5-4,TRBD2,NA,CASSFSPGGGETYEQYF,TGTGCCAGCAGCTTCTCTCCTGGCGGGGGGGAGACCTACGAGCAGTACTTC
TRBJ1-4,TRBV4-1,NA,NA,CASSQDTGLDEKLFF,TGCGCCAGCAGCCAAGACACCGGACTTGATGAAAAACTGTTTTTT
TRBJ2-2,TRBV5-1,TRBD2,NA,CASNLGGSNTGELFF,TGCGCCAGCAATCTGGGGGGGTCGAACACCGGGGAGCTGTTTTTT
TRBJ2-3,TRBV5-4,TRBD2,NA,CASSSGLAVARLSSTDTQYF,TGTGCCAGCAGCTCTGGACTAGCAGTCGCCAGACTCTCTAGCACAGATACGCAGTATTTT
TRBJ2-1,TRBV7-2,TRBD2,NA,CASSRSGGAWYNEQFF,TGTGCCAGCAGCCGGAGCGGGGGGGCCTGGTACAATGAGCAGTTCTTC
TRBJ1-2,TRBV6-1,NA,NA,CASSELLGLYYGYTF,TGTGCCAGCAGTGAATTATTGGGGCTTTACTATGGCTACACCTTC
TRBJ1-5,TRBV7-5,NA,NA,CVRSWGLYSNQPQHF,TGTGTCAGAAGCTGGGGGCTCTATAGCAATCAGCCCCAGCATTTT
TRBJ1-3,TRBV6-5,NA,NA,CASSYSAGTGENTIYF,TGTGCCAGCAGTTACTCTGCCGGCACAGGCGAGAACACCATATATTTT
TRBJ2-3,TRBV18,TRBD2,NA,CASSIGTSGNSDTQYF,TGTGCCAGCTCCATTGGGACTAGCGGGAATTCAGATACGCAGTATTTT
TRBJ2-2,TRBV29-1,NA,NA,CSVESPSSTGELFF,TGCAGCGTTGAAAGCCCATCGAGCACCGGGGAGCTGTTTTTT
TRBJ2-1,TRBV28,TRBD2,NA,CASSFYSSGRIYEQFF,TGTGCCAGCAGTTTTTATTCTAGCGGGAGGATTTATGAGCAGTTCTTC
TRBJ1-2,TRBV19,NA,NA,CASTLTSNYGYTF,TGTGCCAGTACCCTGACAAGCAACTATGGCTACACCTTC
TRBJ2-7,TRBV6-1,TRBD1,NA,CASCWDRGPYEQYF,TGTGCCAGCTGCTGGGACAGGGGCCCCTACGAGCAGTACTTC
TRBJ1-6,TRBV19,NA,NA,CASSTKGASPLHF,TGTGCCAGTAGTACCAAAGGGGCTTCACCCCTCCACTTT
TRBJ2-1,TRBV9,TRBD2,NA,CASSVAAGGLSSYNEQFF,TGTGCCAGCAGCGTAGCAGCGGGGGGGCTGAGCTCCTACAATGAGCAGTTCTTC
TRBJ1-2,TRBV6-6,NA,NA,CASSLSFAGWGYTF,TGTGCCAGCAGTTTATCTTTCGCAGGCTGGGGCTACACCTTC
TRBJ1-1,TRBV6-6,NA,once,CASSQGATEAFF,TGTGCCAGCAGCCAGGGTGCCACTGAAGCTTTCTTT
TRBJ2-3,TRBV6-5,TRBD1,NA,CASSHYRGLVTDTQYF,TGTGCCAGCAGTCACTACAGGGGGCTGGTCACAGATACGCAGTATTTT
TRBJ2-6,TRBV19,TRBD1,NA,CASSSGTGVSGANVLTF,TGTGCCAGTTCTTCCGGGACAGGGGTATCTGGGGCCAACGTCCTGACTTTC
TRBJ1-4,TRBV7-8,NA,NA,CASSPTGTNEKLFF,TGTGCCAGCAGCCCGACGGGAACTAATGAAAAACTGTTTTTT
TRBJ2-1,TRBV7-6,NA,NA,CASSVRDSNSYNEQFF,TGTGCCAGCAGCGTCCGGGACTCCAACTCCTACAATGAGCAGTTCTTC